The 11 T cell receptor beta chains reported below all come from one sample, sequenced in a study of T-cell memory formation after mild COVID-19. A single record per CDR3 protein comes from TCRdb applying MiXCR to the 5' RACE reads. The sample lists more than 200,000 distinct CDR3 sequences; about a sixth were seen once. Sequencing was performed on PBMCs or a T cell subset sorted from them (not recorded which). These receptors came from a man younger than 35 who had mild COVID-19 (a few samples of this study predate the infection). Cell type and time point are not known.

This clonotype was counted between two and nine times. The CDR3 reads CASSQGPGHSGANVLTF. CDR3 coding DNA: TGCGCCAGCAGCCAAGGTCCAGGGCACTCTGGGGCCAACGTCCTGACTTTC. The V call is TRBV4-3, the J call TRBJ2-6, with TRBD1 as a possible D gene (5 bases). Germline V lookup: CDR1 LGHNA, CDR2 YSLEER. V lost 1 base and J lost 0, with 10 bases in between. This CDR3 spans 17 amino acids.

This clonotype has just one count. This chain connects TRBV14 to TRBJ2-7, with 9 positions matching TRBD1. This CDR3 has 13 residues. V lost 4 bases, J lost 7 bases, and 5 bases stayed unmatched. Germline values: CDR1 SGHDN, CDR2 FVKESK. The chain's CDR3 is CASSPGQGEEQYF. The CDR3 DNA sequence: TGTGCCAGCAGCCCGGGACAGGGCGAGGAGCAGTACTTC.

The genes are TRBV7-2 and TRBJ2-7; D gene ambiguous. The CDR3 has 15 amino acids. Germline values: CDR1 SGHTA, CDR2 FQGNSA. Trimming pared 1 base from V and 0 bases from J, leaving 10 bases between. The CDR3 DNA reads TGTGCCAGCAGCTTAGGTGGTGGGATCTCCTACGAGCAGTACGTC. The encoded protein is CASSLGGGISYEQYV.

DNA of the CDR3: TGCGCCAGCGCCACCCGCTCTCCAGGGGAAGGGTACGAGCAGTACGTC. This codes for CASATRSPGEGYEQYV. The chain joins TRBV5-1 to TRBJ2-7, with TRBD1 as a possible D gene (6 bases). V was cut by 7 bases and J by 4 bases, with 24 bases left in between. The germline V gene has CDR1 SGHRS and CDR2 YFSETQ. CDR3 size: 16 residues.

This chain links TRBV7-6 with TRBJ2-1, with a weak D call TRBD2 (6 bases). V was clipped by 5 bases and J by 4 bases, with 18 bases between them. This CDR3 comprises 16 residues. Germline V gene sequence: CDR1 SGHVS, CDR2 FNYEAQ. The CDR3 bases are TGTGCCAGCAGCCCCGAGCTAGCGCAAGATTACAATGAGCAGTTCTTC. Translated, it gives CASSPELAQDYNEQFF.

This clonotype was observed many times. The V call is TRBV7-6, the J call TRBJ2-7, with 7 bases that match TRBD1. J lost 2 bases, V lost 5 bases, and 9 bases had no gene match. The CDR3 length is 15 residues. Germline V gene lookup returns CDR1 SGHVS and CDR2 FNYEAQ. In nucleotides, the CDR3 is TGTGCCAGCAGCCCCGTGACAGGGCGTACCTACGAGCAGTACTTC. It encodes CASSPVTGRTYEQYF.

The V call is TRBV11-2, the J call TRBJ1-2; D gene unclear. V lost 3 bases and J 0 bases, leaving 8 bases between the germline ends. The CDR3 covers 14 residues. Germline CDR1 is SGHAT and CDR2 is FQNNGV. In nucleotides, the CDR3 is TGTGCCAGCAGCTTTTTAACAGCTAACTATGGCTACACCTTC. Its translation: CASSFLTANYGYTF.

This clonotype turned up a few times. V usage is TRBV15 and J usage is TRBJ2-2; the D is unclear. This CDR3 comprises 15 residues. V lost 2 bases and J 5 bases, leaving 12 bases between the germline ends. CDR1 is LNHNV, CDR2 YYDKDF, per germline (reference sequence). For the CDR3, the DNA is TGTGCCACCAGCAGAAGACACATTCGGACCGGGGAGCTGTTTTTT. It specifies CATSRRHIRTGELFF. Together with reference TRBV15 and TRBJ2-2, the CDR3 gives the full variable domain: DAMVIQNPRYQVTQFGKPVTLSCSQTLNHNVMYWYQQKSSQAPKLLFHYYDKDFNNEADTPDNFQSRRPNTSFCFLDIRSPGLGDTAMYLCATSRRHIRTGELFFGEGSRLTVL.

This clonotype has only a few counts. The chain carries TRBV24-1 and TRBJ2-3, with D maybe TRBD2 (6 bases). The germline V gene encodes CDR1 KGHDR and CDR2 SFDVKD. The CDR3 has 13 residues. Trimming removed 2 bases from V and 11 bases from J, with 13 bases in between. The CDR3 protein is CATSDSRIAVQYF. For the CDR3, the DNA is TGTGCCACCAGTGATTCGAGAATAGCGGTGCAGTATTTT.

This clonotype was counted between two and nine times. This chain joins TRBV7-2 and TRBJ1-2; no reliable D call. The V and J ends lost 0 bases and 2 bases respectively, with 7 bases between them. The CDR3 is 14 amino acids. The germline CDR1 and CDR2 sequences are SGHTA and FQGNSA. CDR3: CASSLATSNYGYTF. The DNA of the CDR3 is TGTGCCAGCAGCTTAGCGACCAGCAACTATGGCTACACCTTC.

The chain joins TRBV7-2 to TRBJ2-3; 10 positions match TRBD2. Germline values: CDR1 SGHTA, CDR2 FQGNSA. The CDR3 spans 14 residues. J gave up 5 bases and V 6 bases, and 5 bases lay outside the gene matches. The CDR3, as DNA: TGTGCCAGCAGAGTAAGCGGGGGGGGAGATACGCAGTATTTT. Amino acids: CASRVSGGGDTQYF.